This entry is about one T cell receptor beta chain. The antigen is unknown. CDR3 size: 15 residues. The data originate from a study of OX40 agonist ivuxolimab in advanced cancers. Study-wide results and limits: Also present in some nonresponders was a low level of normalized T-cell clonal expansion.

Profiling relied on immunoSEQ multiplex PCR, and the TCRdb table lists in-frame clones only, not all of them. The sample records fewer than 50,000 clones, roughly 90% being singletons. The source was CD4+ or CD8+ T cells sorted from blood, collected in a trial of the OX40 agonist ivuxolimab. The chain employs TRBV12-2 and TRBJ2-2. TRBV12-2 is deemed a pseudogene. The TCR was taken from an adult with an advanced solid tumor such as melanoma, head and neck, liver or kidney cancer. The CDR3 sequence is CASRPGATGTGELFF. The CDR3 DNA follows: TGTGCAAGTCGCCCGGGGGCTACGGGCACCGGGGAGCTGTTTTTT.